This T cell receptor (beta chain) was found in a study of blood T cell repertoires in COVID-19. Across the study: The United States, Italy and Spain provided the acute and convalescent COVID-19 samples.

After removal of 6 bases from V and 5 bases from J, the junction contained 9 bases not matched to a gene. Per the germline V gene, CDR1 is MDHEN and CDR2 is SYDVKM. CDR3 length: 15 residues. Study members were between 18 and 89 years old and lived in roughly 24 US regions. Clinical histories supplied by participants themselves formed the basis of cohort assignment. In the original analysis: Nucleated cell counts were estimated from reference gene primer amplification. Some clones are missing from TCRdb's copy, which holds only in-frame ones; the method was immunoSEQ multiplex PCR. Clonal size and the V and J genes are those of that table, whereas D and trimming came from the DNA. Counted here are 250,000 to 300,000 clones, approximately 91% occurring once; the ten biggest clones make up 2.3%.

The gene calls are TRBV28 and TRBJ2-2; TRBD1 aligns across 7 bases. The sequence derives from a woman between 40 and 55 years old with acute COVID-19. The material sequenced was PBMCs or T cells enriched from blood (not recorded which). CDR3 loop: CASSYDRVSTGELFF. CDR3 DNA sequence: TGTGCCAGCAGCTACGACAGGGTGTCGACCGGGGAGCTGTTTTTT.